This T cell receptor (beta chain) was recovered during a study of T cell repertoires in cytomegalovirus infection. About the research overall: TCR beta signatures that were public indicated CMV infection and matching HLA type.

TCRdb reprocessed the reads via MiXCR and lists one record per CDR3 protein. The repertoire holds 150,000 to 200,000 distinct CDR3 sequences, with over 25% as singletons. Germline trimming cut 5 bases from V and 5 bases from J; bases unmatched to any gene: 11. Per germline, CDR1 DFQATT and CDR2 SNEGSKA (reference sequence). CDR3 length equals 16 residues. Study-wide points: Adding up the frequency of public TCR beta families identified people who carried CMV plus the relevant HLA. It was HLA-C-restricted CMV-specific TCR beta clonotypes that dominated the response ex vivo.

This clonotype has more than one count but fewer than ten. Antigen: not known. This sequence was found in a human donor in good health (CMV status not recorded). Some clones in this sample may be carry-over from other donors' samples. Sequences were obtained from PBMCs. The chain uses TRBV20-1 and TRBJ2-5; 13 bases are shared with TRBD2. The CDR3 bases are TGCAGTGCTTTGGAGACTAGCGGGGGGATTGGTGAGACCCAGTACTTC. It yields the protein CSALETSGGIGETQYF.